This T cell receptor beta chain derives from a study of immune reconstitution after stem cell transplant in scleroderma. TCRdb used MiXCR to reprocess the RT-PCR reads, holding one entry per CDR3 protein. The data hold about 5,600 distinct CDR3 sequences, with roughly 8% observed a single time. This clonotype was seen a few times. Collection took place before or after autologous hematopoietic stem cell transplantation (not recorded which). The origin of this receptor is a male donor with systemic sclerosis.

DNA for the CDR3: TGCGCCAGCGGACAGGGGACTAGCGGAACAGATACGCAGTATTTT. Translating it yields CASGQGTSGTDTQYF. The J gene is TRBJ2-3, the V gene TRBV5-1; TRBD2 agrees at 11 bases. The germline gives CDR1 SGHRS, CDR2 YFSETQ. V shed 7 bases and J 3 bases; nucleotides not matched to a gene: 7. The length of the CDR3 is 15 residues. Supplemented by reference TRBV5-1 and TRBJ2-3, the full variable domain reads KAGVTQTPRYLIKTRGQQVTLSCSPISGHRSVSWYQQTPGQGLQFLFEYFSETQRNKGNFPGRFSGRQFSNSRSEMNVSTLELGDSALYLCASGQGTSGTDTQYFGPGTRLTVL.